This TCR beta chain was profiled in a study of T cell repertoires in cytomegalovirus infection. Study in general: Used in the study were CMV epitopes, some recently identified and HLA-C-restricted, others well-studied and HLA-B-restricted. Based on public TCR beta signatures, there were indications of CMV infection and of a matching HLA type. Study-wide points: The study identified carriers of CMV plus the relevant HLA from cumulative public TCR beta family frequency. There were HLA-C-restricted CMV-specific TCR beta clonotypes dominating the ex vivo response.

To note about this clonotype: Its antigen is as yet unknown.

The CDR3 is made up of 12 amino acids. Trimming left V 0 bases short and J 8 bases short, with 4 bases between. Per germline, CDR1 KGHDR and CDR2 SFDVKD. TCRdb analysed the reads with MiXCR anew, one entry per CDR3 protein. The sample includes 200,000 to 250,000 distinct CDR3 sequences, around two fifths of them seen just once. Source: CD8+ T cells from cultured PBMCs, taken from culture after CMV antigen stimulation. The source is a human donor in good health (CMV status not recorded). Some clones in this sample may be carry-over from other donors' samples. V usage is TRBV24-1 and J usage is TRBJ2-1; D is unresolved. For the CDR3, the DNA is TGTGCCACCAGTGATTTGGAGGATGAGCAGTTCTTC. Translating gives CATSDLEDEQFF.